The 8 T cell receptor beta chains listed next were all sequenced from one sample in a study of CD8 T cells in ankylosing spondylitis. The study, taken as a whole, reports: For ankylosing spondylitis blood, a TCR beta motif of about eight highly homologous variants appeared characteristic.

These receptors have no identified antigens. One entry per CDR3 protein results from TCRdb running MiXCR on the 5' RACE reads. The repertoire holds hundreds of thousands of distinct CDR3 sequences, with about 24% as singletons. Sequenced input: blood, either unsorted or a sorted T cell fraction (not recorded which). The receptors were sampled from a male donor with ankylosing spondylitis.

With respect to this clonotype: It may be a read error: a sequence one base away is much more abundant. V and J are TRBV12-3 or TRBV12-4 and TRBJ2-1; 9 nucleotides match TRBD1. This CDR3 has 15 amino acids. The CDR3 nucleotides read TGTGCCAGCAGTTTTAGGACAGGGGCTGTCAATGAGCTGTTCTTC. Protein sequence: CASSFRTGAVNELFF.

The chain is built from TRBV12-3 or TRBV12-4 and TRBJ2-1; 7 nucleotides agree with TRBD1. This CDR3 contains 14 residues. V lost 6 bases to trimming and J lost 6 bases; unmatched junction nucleotides: 8. The CDR3 sequence: CASRDGQESNEQFF. CDR3 nucleotides: TGTGCCAGCAGGGACGGACAGGAGTCCAATGAGCAGTTCTTC.

The rearrangement uses TRBV20-1 and TRBJ2-5; 7 nucleotides align to TRBD2. Germline CDR1 DFQATT, CDR2 SNEGSKA (reference sequence). The CDR3 is made up of 13 amino acids. The trim removed 1 base at V and 9 bases at J, leaving 8 bases unmatched. The CDR3 spells CSARVAGAPPQYF. The CDR3 coding sequence is TGCAGTGCTAGAGTCGCGGGAGCCCCCCCCCAGTACTTC.

The rearrangement links TRBV12-3 or TRBV12-4 to TRBJ1-1; unclear D gene. Trimming shortened V by 7 bases and J by 1 base, and 13 bases separated the two germline ends. The CDR3 has 14 amino acids. This CDR3 reads CASTLGSANTEAFF. In DNA, the CDR3 is TGTGCCAGCACCCTGGGCAGTGCGAACACTGAAGCTTTCTTT.

The chain combines TRBV5-6 with TRBJ2-3, with TRBD2 matching 13 bases. Germline trimming cut 3 bases from V and 0 bases from J; bases unmatched to any gene: 4. The germline CDR1 and CDR2 sequences are SGHDT and YYEEEE. This CDR3 is built from 17 residues. CDR3 residues: CASSWGTSGVSTDTQYF. In DNA, the CDR3 is TGTGCCAGCAGCTGGGGGACTAGCGGGGTGAGCACAGATACGCAGTATTTT.

This clonotype was seen more than once but under ten times. A much larger clone sits a single nucleotide away, making a read error possible. The rearrangement links TRBV2 to TRBJ2-1; no firm D call. CDR1 is SNHLY, CDR2 FYNNEI, per germline. Trimming pared 6 bases from V and 4 bases from J, leaving 4 bases between. CDR3 length: 11 residues. The CDR3 bases are TGTGCCAGCAGGGAATACAATGAGCAGTTCTTC. Translation gives CASREYNEQFF.

This clonotype was detected only a few times. The chain carries TRBV5-1 and TRBJ2-1, with TRBD2 matching over 15 bases. V trimming: 4 bases; J trimming: 7 bases; junction bases outside the gene matches: 9. In germline, CDR1 is SGHRS, CDR2 YFSETQ. CDR3 length: 17 residues. The CDR3 spells CASSGGLAGGLFNEQFF. The CDR3 region has the DNA TGCGCCAGCAGCGGCGGACTAGCGGGAGGGCTGTTTAATGAGCAGTTCTTC.

A few counts support this clonotype. The chain joins TRBV2 to TRBJ2-1, with 10 bases fitting TRBD2. This CDR3 spans 13 amino acids. J was trimmed by 7 bases and V by 8 bases; bases with no gene match: 5. Germline CDR1 reads SNHLY; CDR2 reads FYNNEI. The CDR3 here is CASQIAGGNEQFF. CDR3 DNA sequence: TGTGCCAGCCAAATAGCGGGAGGTAATGAGCAGTTCTTC.